The next 31 T cell receptor beta chains were all read from a single sample in a study of blood T cell repertoires in COVID-19. Assay used: immunoSEQ multiplex PCR; TCRdb lists only in-frame clones, some missing. The sample holds 200,000 to 300,000 clones, approximately 84% seen once. Source material: peripheral blood. Receptors originate from a man in his forties or fifties with acute or convalescent COVID-19.

The V gene is TRBV27, the J gene TRBJ2-6; 8 nucleotides line up with TRBD1. The CDR3 is 17 amino acids. Germline loops: CDR1 MNHEY, CDR2 SMNVEV (reference sequence). The V gene end was trimmed by 5 bases and the J gene end by 0 bases; junction bases not matched to a gene: 6. The CDR3 is CASSLGDRTSGANVLTF. The DNA of the CDR3 is TGTGCCAGCAGTCTAGGGGACAGGACCTCTGGGGCCAACGTCCTGACTTTC.

The chain joins TRBV10-1 to TRBJ2-1; 9 nucleotides agree with TRBD2. Losses at the gene ends were 3 bases for V and 6 bases for J; bases not matched to a gene: 6. CDR1 WNHNN and CDR2 SYGVQD come from the germline V gene (reference sequence). The CDR3 is 15 amino acids. CDR3 sequence reads: CASSEVSGSGNEQFF. Written as DNA, the CDR3 is TGCGCCAGCAGTGAAGTTAGCGGGAGTGGCAATGAGCAGTTCTTC.

The rearrangement joins TRBV5-8 to TRBJ1-5, with 7 bases lining up with TRBD1. Germline CDR1 reads SGHTS; CDR2 reads YDEGEE. Trimming took 2 bases from V and 7 from J; bases not matched to a gene: 15. This CDR3 is 17 amino acids long. The CDR3 region is CASSFYLSRQGEQPQHF. As DNA, the CDR3 is TGTGCCAGCAGCTTTTATCTTTCAAGACAGGGAGAACAGCCCCAGCATTTT.

The chain carries TRBV5-1 and TRBJ1-4; a weak D match, TRBD1 (6 bases). Germline V CDR1 and CDR2: SGHRS, YFSETQ. CDR3 size: 15 residues. V shed 4 bases and J shed 4 bases, with 14 bases lying between them. The chain's CDR3 is CASSATGSYNEKLFF. CDR3 nucleotide sequence: TGCGCCAGCAGCGCGACAGGATCTTATAATGAAAAACTGTTTTTT.

The J gene is TRBJ1-1, the V gene TRBV6-5; 9 bases map to TRBD1. The CDR3 length is 16 residues. Germline CDR1 is MNHEY and CDR2 is SVGAGI. Unmatched junction bases numbered 7, after V lost 0 bases and J lost 5 bases. The CDR3 is CASSYSTQGAGTEAFF. CDR3 DNA sequence: TGTGCCAGCAGTTACTCGACACAGGGGGCTGGAACTGAAGCTTTCTTT.

The chain combines TRBV28 with TRBJ2-7; 7 bases are shared with TRBD1. In germline, CDR1 is MDHEN, CDR2 SYDVKM. V trimming: 5 bases; J trimming: 1 base; junction bases outside the gene matches: 8. This CDR3 comprises 15 residues. CDR3 bases: TGTGCCAGCAGTCTACCCGGGACAGAGTCCTACGAGCAGTACTTC. Translation: CASSLPGTESYEQYF.

Here the CDR3 DNA reads TGTGCCAGCAGCTTGGCCCCGACTAGCGGGAGGACAGATACGCAGTATTTT. This sequence encodes CASSLAPTSGRTDTQYF. The J gene is TRBJ2-3, the V gene TRBV11-3, with 13 bases matching TRBD2. Per the germline V gene, CDR1 is SGHNT and CDR2 is YENEEA. The CDR3 consists of 17 residues. V shed 3 bases and J 3 bases; nucleotides not matched to a gene: 6.

The V and J genes are TRBV3-1 (or the pseudogene TRBV3-2) and TRBJ1-6, with a possible D match to TRBD1 (5 bases). The CDR3 runs 17 residues. With 1 base removed from V and 3 bases from J, the gap between germline ends came to 13 bases. Germline V gives CDR1 LGHDT, CDR2 YNNKEL (reference sequence). CDR3 amino acids: CASSQGGDRIYNSPLHF. In DNA, the CDR3 is TGTGCCAGCAGCCAAGGCGGGGACCGAATCTATAATTCACCCCTCCACTTT.

The chain has TRBV5-8 and TRBJ2-7; 14 bases match TRBD2. The CDR3 spans 16 residues. The V gene's germline CDR1 is SGHTS and CDR2 YDEGEE. V shed 3 bases, J shed 5 bases, and the junction held 7 bases outside the gene matches. This chain's CDR3 is CASSSGTSGSVDEQYF. The CDR3 nucleotides read TGTGCCAGCAGCTCCGGGACTAGCGGGAGTGTAGACGAGCAGTACTTC. Complete variable domain (other parts from reference TRBV5-8 and TRBJ2-7): EAGVTQSPTHLIKTRGQQATLRCSPISGHTSVYWYQQALGLGLQFLLWYDEGEERNRGNFPPRFSGRQFPNYSSELNVNALELEDSALYLCASSSGTSGSVDEQYFGPGTRLTVT.

This clone appeared a single time. V usage is TRBV28 and J usage is TRBJ2-7, with 14 nucleotides matching TRBD2. J gave up 2 bases and V 5 bases, and 8 bases lay outside the gene matches. This CDR3 is built from 17 residues. Germline V gene data show CDR1 as MDHEN and CDR2 as SYDVKM. The CDR3 DNA follows: TGTGCCAGCAGTCTGGGACTAGCGGGAGATGTTACCTACGAGCAGTACTTC. It codes for CASSLGLAGDVTYEQYF.

V is TRBV4-2 and J is TRBJ2-1; no reliable D call. The CDR3 runs 15 residues. Germline assignment: CDR1 LGHNA and CDR2 YNFKEQ. V lost 6 bases to trimming and J lost 0 bases, with 12 bases between them. The CDR3: CASSNRLSSYNEQFF. For the CDR3, the DNA is TGTGCCAGCAGTAATCGCCTCAGCTCCTACAATGAGCAGTTCTTC.

The genes are TRBV7-2 and TRBJ2-1, with D perhaps TRBD2 (6 bases). There are 15 residues in the CDR3. Germline V lookup: CDR1 SGHTA, CDR2 FQGNSA. The V gene lost 0 bases and the J gene lost 0 bases, with 6 bases spanning the gap. For the CDR3, the DNA is TGTGCCAGCAGCTTAGCCGGGAGCTCCTACAATGAGCAGTTCTTC. This translates into CASSLAGSSYNEQFF.

The chain joins TRBV18 to TRBJ1-2; possible D gene TRBD1, 6 bases. V lost 5 bases to trimming and J lost 4 bases, with 14 bases between them. Germline CDR1 and CDR2: KGHSH and LQKENI. This CDR3 contains 14 residues. The CDR3 reads CASSSRQASYGYTF. The CDR3 DNA sequence: TGTGCCAGCTCATCCCGACAGGCATCCTATGGCTACACCTTC.

The chain is built from TRBV5-1 and TRBJ1-4; weak D call: TRBD1 (5 bases). In germline, CDR1 is SGHRS, CDR2 YFSETQ. There are 15 residues in the CDR3. V shed 2 bases and J shed 3 bases, with 11 bases lying between them. The CDR3 here is CASSFTGGSNEKLFF. CDR3 nucleotide sequence: TGCGCCAGCAGCTTTACGGGGGGATCTAATGAAAAACTGTTTTTT.

The rearrangement links TRBV5-1 to TRBJ1-3; tentatively, D is TRBD1 (5 bases). CDR1 SGHRS and CDR2 YFSETQ come from the germline V gene. Between the trimmed V and J ends, which lost 0 bases and 0 bases, there was a span of 16 bases. The CDR3 consists of 18 residues. The CDR3 spells CASSLAGGRSISGNTIYF. As DNA, the CDR3 is TGCGCCAGCAGCTTGGCCGGGGGTAGAAGTATCTCTGGAAACACCATATATTTT.

V and J are TRBV14 and TRBJ1-1; D is ambiguous. Germline V gene data show CDR1 as SGHDN and CDR2 as FVKESK. V gave up 2 bases and J gave up 0 bases, with 4 bases separating them. This CDR3 is 13 amino acids long. The CDR3 protein is CASSQLMNTEAFF. The CDR3 DNA reads as TGTGCCAGCAGCCAACTTATGAACACTGAAGCTTTCTTT.

The J gene is TRBJ1-5, the V gene TRBV29-1; weak D call: TRBD1 (6 bases). Germline V gene lookup returns CDR1 SQVTM and CDR2 ANQGSEA. Trimming removed 4 bases from V and 1 base from J, with 17 bases in between. The CDR3 runs to 16 residues. CDR3 residues: CSVGLGAGGSNQPQHF. CDR3 nucleotides: TGCAGCGTTGGATTGGGGGCGGGGGGGAGCAATCAGCCCCAGCATTTT.

The V gene is TRBV12-3 or TRBV12-4, the J gene TRBJ1-2, with D unclear. This CDR3 is 13 amino acids long. V lost 3 bases to trimming and J lost 4 bases, with 9 bases between them. CDR3 protein: CASSLTGFYGYTF. The CDR3 bases are TGTGCCAGCAGTTTGACGGGATTCTATGGCTACACCTTC.

The rearrangement links TRBV6-5 to TRBJ1-3; D ambiguous. Germline V lookup: CDR1 MNHEY, CDR2 SVGAGI. The CDR3 is made up of 15 amino acids. Deletions cut 0 bases from V and 2 bases from J, with 8 bases between. The CDR3 DNA sequence: TGTGCCAGCAGTTACTCGACCAGGACTGGAAACACCATATATTTT. This translates into CASSYSTRTGNTIYF.

The chain couples TRBV19 to TRBJ2-7; D unresolved. Germline loops: CDR1 LNHDA, CDR2 SQIVND (reference sequence). CDR3 length: 15 residues. The V and J ends lost 1 base and 1 base respectively, with 11 bases between them. The CDR3 loop reads CASSIGQTVSYEQYF. The DNA of the CDR3 is TGTGCCAGTAGTATAGGGCAAACAGTATCCTACGAGCAGTACTTC. Supplemented by reference TRBV19 and TRBJ2-7, the full variable domain reads DGGITQSPKYLFRKEGQNVTLSCEQNLNHDAMYWYRQDPGQGLRLIYYSQIVNDFQKGDIAEGYSVSREKKESFPLTVTSAQKNPTAFYLCASSIGQTVSYEQYFGPGTRLTVT.

This chain uses TRBV3-1 (or the pseudogene TRBV3-2) with TRBJ1-1; tentatively, D is TRBD1 (6 bases). Germline CDR1 LGHDT, CDR2 YNNKEL (reference sequence). Trimming took off 1 base at V and 0 bases at J, with 9 bases between the two ends. This CDR3 contains 15 residues. CDR3: CASSQAWDMNTEAFF. CDR3 in DNA: TGTGCCAGCAGCCAAGCTTGGGACATGAACACTGAAGCTTTCTTT.

J is TRBJ1-1 and V is TRBV6-1; D is perhaps TRBD1 (5 bases). Trimming took 2 bases from V and 1 from J, leaving 11 bases between them. Germline loops: CDR1 MNHNS, CDR2 SASEGT. The CDR3 sequence is 15 residues long. The CDR3 region has the DNA TGTGCCAGCAGTGAATGGGGCCAGACGAACACTGAAGCTTTCTTT. It specifies CASSEWGQTNTEAFF.

This rearrangement joins TRBV6-5 to TRBJ2-3; maybe TRBD2 (5 bases). The CDR3 runs 14 residues. Trimming stripped 7 bases from V and 2 bases from J, with 13 bases between. The germline V gene encodes CDR1 MNHEY and CDR2 SVGAGI. CDR3: CASKVRGNTDTQYF. The CDR3 coding sequence is TGTGCCAGCAAAGTACGGGGTAACACAGATACGCAGTATTTT.

CDR3 bases: TGTGCCAGCAGCTTGGGACGGGAGACCGGGGAGCTGTTTTTT. Its translation is CASSLGRETGELFF. J is TRBJ2-2 and V is TRBV7-3; D might be TRBD2 (6 bases). The V end was cut by 3 bases, the J end by 5 bases, with 10 bases between. Germline V gene lookup returns CDR1 SGHTA and CDR2 FQGTGA. This CDR3 region has 14 residues. Full variable domain (remainder filled in from reference TRBV7-3 and TRBJ2-2): GAGVSQTPSNKVTEKGKYVELRCDPISGHTALYWYRQSLGQGPEFLIYFQGTGAADDSGLPNDRFFAVRPEGSVSTLKIQRTERGDSAVYLCASSLGRETGELFFGEGSRLTVL.

This chain connects TRBV2 to TRBJ2-1; TRBD2 is a possible D gene (6 bases). Trimming left V 9 bases short and J 5 bases short, with 20 bases between. CDR1 is SNHLY and CDR2 is FYNNEI in the germline V gene. The CDR3 loop spans 15 amino acids. Here the CDR3 DNA reads TGTGCCAGTCTGCTACGGGAGCGCGCTAACAATGAGCAGTTCTTC. Translated: CASLLRERANNEQFF. Full variable domain (remainder filled in from reference TRBV2 and TRBJ2-1): EPEVTQTPSHQVTQMGQEVILRCVPISNHLYFYWYRQILGQKVEFLVSFYNNEISEKSEIFDDQFSVERPDGSNFTLKIRSTKLEDSAMYFCASLLRERANNEQFFGPGTRLTVL.

This chain joins TRBV20-1 and TRBJ2-1; tentative D call: TRBD2 (5 bases). There are 12 residues in the CDR3. V was shortened by 3 bases and J by 10 bases, with 13 bases between the two germline ends. Germline V gene lookup returns CDR1 DFQATT and CDR2 SNEGSKA (reference sequence). The CDR3 protein is CSASWPTGEQFF. The CDR3 DNA is TGCAGTGCTAGTTGGCCTACGGGGGAGCAGTTCTTC.

Regarding this clone: One end of the junction does not line up with germline, which may come from a read error. This chain links TRBV27 with TRBJ1-2, with 7 nucleotides matching TRBD1. CDR3 size: 13 residues. Germline CDR1 and CDR2: MNHEY and SMNVEV (reference sequence). The CDR3 DNA sequence: TGTGCCAGCAGTCTATCAGGGGGACGTGGCTACACCTTC. It encodes CASSLSGGRGYTF.

In nucleotides, the CDR3 is TGTGCCAGCAGTTCGGGGCCGGGACTAGCGGAAGAGACCCAGTACTTC. As protein: CASSSGPGLAEETQYF. The genes are TRBV28 and TRBJ2-5; 11 nucleotides agree with TRBD2. The ends lost 4 bases at V and 3 bases at J; junction bases unmatched: 7. CDR3 length: 16 amino acids. Germline CDR1 is MDHEN and CDR2 is SYDVKM.

The chain is built from TRBV5-1 and TRBJ1-1, with 7 bases identical to TRBD1. V lost 6 bases to trimming and J lost 1 base; unmatched junction nucleotides: 6. This CDR3 contains 14 residues. Germline V gene sequence: CDR1 SGHRS, CDR2 YFSETQ. The CDR3, as DNA: TGCGCCAGCACCGTGACAGGGCGGAACACTGAAGCTTTCTTT. Protein product: CASTVTGRNTEAFF.

The chain combines TRBV6-5 with TRBJ1-2, with TRBD1 matching 10 bases. The ends lost 2 bases at V and 3 bases at J; junction bases unmatched: 6. CDR1 and CDR2 from the germline V gene are MNHEY and SVGAGI. CDR3 length equals 16 residues. CDR3 region: CASSYLGQGEHYGYTF. CDR3 in DNA: TGTGCCAGCAGTTACCTCGGACAGGGGGAACACTATGGCTACACCTTC.

This clone showed up just once. The chain combines TRBV27 with TRBJ2-7, with 8 positions matching TRBD2. The CDR3 loop spans 15 amino acids. V shed 7 bases and J 7 bases; nucleotides not matched to a gene: 15. Germline V gene data show CDR1 as MNHEY and CDR2 as SMNVEV (reference sequence). CDR3 residues: CASTSLVGSGIEQYF. The CDR3 bases are TGTGCCAGCACCTCCTTGGTCGGTAGCGGGATTGAGCAGTACTTC.